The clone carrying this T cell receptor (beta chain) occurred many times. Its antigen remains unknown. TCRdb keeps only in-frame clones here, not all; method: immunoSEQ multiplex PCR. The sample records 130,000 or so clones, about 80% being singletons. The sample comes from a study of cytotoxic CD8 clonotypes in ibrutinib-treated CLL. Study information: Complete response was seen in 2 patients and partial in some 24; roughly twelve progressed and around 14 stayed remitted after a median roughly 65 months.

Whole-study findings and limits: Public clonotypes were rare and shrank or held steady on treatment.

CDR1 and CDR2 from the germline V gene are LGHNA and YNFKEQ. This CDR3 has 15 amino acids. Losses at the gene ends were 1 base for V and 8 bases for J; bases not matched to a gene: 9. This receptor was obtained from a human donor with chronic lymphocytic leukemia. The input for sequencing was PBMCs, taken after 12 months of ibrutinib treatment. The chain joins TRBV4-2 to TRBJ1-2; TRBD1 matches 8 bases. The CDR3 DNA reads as TGTGCCAGCAGCCAAGCGCAAACAGGGGGTGGAGGCTACACCTTC. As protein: CASSQAQTGGGGYTF.